A single sample is the source of the 28 T cell receptor beta chains below, sequenced in a study of blood T cells in healthy people across ages. A J-beta primer mix and a sample-barcoded 5' primer were used in a second PCR of about 7 to 12 cycles. TCRdb ran MiXCR on the 5' RACE reads and lists one entry per CDR3 protein. Of 1.6 million or so distinct CDR3 sequences in the sample, about 31% are singletons; the top ten hold 11%. The sequenced sample was blood. Receptor source: a woman aged 25-40 years in good health.

This sequence joins TRBV20-1 and TRBJ2-7; the D gene is possibly TRBD2 (6 bases). This CDR3 comprises 14 residues. CDR1 is DFQATT, CDR2 SNEGSKA, per germline (reference sequence). Trimming cost V 3 bases and J 7 bases, with 19 bases left between them. The CDR3, as DNA: TGCAGTGCTAGTAGGCAGGAGGGCATGAGGGAGCAGTACTTC. Its protein is CSASRQEGMREQYF.

This clonotype was detected only a few times. CDR3 in amino acids: CASSLTGKPTAYNEQFF. Written as DNA, the CDR3 is TGTGCCAGCAGTCTGACAGGGAAACCCACGGCCTACAATGAGCAGTTCTTC. The rearrangement links TRBV28 to TRBJ2-1; 7 nucleotides align to TRBD1. Germline V gene data show CDR1 as MDHEN and CDR2 as SYDVKM. The CDR3 contains 17 residues. The J segment lost 2 bases and the V segment lost 5 bases, leaving 12 bases of the junction unmatched.

This clonotype was counted between two and nine times. The chain uses TRBV7-3 and TRBJ1-2; 7 bases match TRBD1. V shed 5 bases, J shed 6 bases, and the junction held 6 bases outside the gene matches. Germline V gives CDR1 SGHTA, CDR2 FQGTGA. There are 13 residues in the CDR3. The CDR3 region has the DNA TGTGCCAGCAGCGAGAGGGGGCTGGATGGCTACACCTTC. Protein sequence: CASSERGLDGYTF.

There are a few counts of this clonotype. The chain joins TRBV2 to TRBJ1-2; no clear D. The CDR3 spans 14 residues. The V gene's germline CDR1 is SNHLY and CDR2 FYNNEI. V gave up 3 bases and J gave up 3 bases, with 11 bases separating them. For the CDR3, the DNA is TGTGCCAGCAGTGATGAGGGAGGCTACTATGGCTACACCTTC. The encoded protein is CASSDEGGYYGYTF.

This clonotype was observed a handful of times. This chain links TRBV12-3 or TRBV12-4 with TRBJ1-2, with TRBD1 matching 10 bases. V trimming: 6 bases; J trimming: 4 bases; junction bases outside the gene matches: 5. The CDR3 contains 14 residues. CDR3 in amino acids: CASSDRGLTYGYTF. The CDR3 DNA sequence: TGTGCCAGCAGCGACAGGGGGCTTACCTATGGCTACACCTTC.

Many counts were recorded for this clonotype. The genes are TRBV29-1 and TRBJ2-7, with TRBD2 matching 8 bases. V shed 5 bases, J shed 0 bases, and the junction held 3 bases outside the gene matches. From germline, CDR1 is SQVTM and CDR2 ANQGSEA. This CDR3 spans 13 amino acids. CDR3 nucleotides: TGCAGCGTTTCCAGCGGGGGCTCCTACGAGCAGTACTTC. This codes for CSVSSGGSYEQYF.

This clonotype was recorded a few times. The genes are TRBV20-1 and TRBJ2-7, with 14 bases aligning to TRBD2. V dropped 3 bases and J dropped 5; count of bases not matched to a gene: 3. CDR1 and CDR2 from the germline V gene are DFQATT and SNEGSKA (reference sequence). This CDR3 is built from 14 residues. DNA of the CDR3: TGCAGTGCTAGGGGGACTAGCGGGAGCGACGAGCAGTACTTC. Encoded protein: CSARGTSGSDEQYF.

The chain is built from TRBV20-1 and TRBJ2-1, with a tentative D call TRBD1 (6 bases). V gave up 5 bases and J gave up 6 bases, with 32 bases separating them. This CDR3 has 19 amino acids. Germline V gene lookup returns CDR1 DFQATT and CDR2 SNEGSKA (reference sequence). The CDR3 sequence is CSAYLQDSGFAKQGNEQFF. The CDR3, as DNA: TGCAGTGCTTATCTACAGGACTCGGGGTTCGCGAAACAGGGCAATGAGCAGTTCTTC.

This clonotype was observed a handful of times. The chain uses TRBV6-1 and TRBJ1-1; D ambiguous. CDR3 length: 14 amino acids. V was pared by 3 bases and J by 1 base, with 9 bases between. CDR1 and CDR2 (germline): MNHNS, SASEGT. CDR3: CASSDGRRNTEAFF. DNA for the CDR3: TGTGCCAGCAGTGACGGCCGGAGGAACACTGAAGCTTTCTTT.

The rearrangement uses TRBV7-7 and TRBJ2-1; 14 bases are a match to TRBD2. Trimming took 4 bases from V and 9 from J; bases not matched to a gene: 8. CDR3 length: 16 residues. CDR1 is SSHAT, CDR2 FNYEAQ, per germline (reference sequence). As DNA, the CDR3 is TGTGCCAGCAGCTCCGGACTAGCGGGAGGCAAGGGTGAGCAGTTCTTC. As protein: CASSSGLAGGKGEQFF.

This clonotype has just a few counts. The chain combines TRBV7-6 with TRBJ2-3; 11 positions match TRBD2. Germline V gene sequence: CDR1 SGHVS, CDR2 FNYEAQ. The trim removed 1 base at V and 2 bases at J, leaving 8 bases unmatched. The CDR3 loop spans 18 amino acids. Written as DNA, the CDR3 is TGTGCCAGCAGCTTAGAAGCCCTAGCGGGAGGTCCCACAGATACGCAGTATTTT. It yields the protein CASSLEALAGGPTDTQYF. Using reference TRBV7-6 and TRBJ2-3 for the parts outside the CDR3, the full variable domain is GAGVSQSPRYKVTKRGQDVALRCDPISGHVSLYWYRQALGQGPEFLTYFNYEAQQDKSGLPNDRFSAERPEGSISTLTIQRTEQRDSAMYRCASSLEALAGGPTDTQYFGPGTRLTVL.

This clonotype was counted between two and nine times. This chain links TRBV7-9 with TRBJ2-7, with 9 bases fitting TRBD2. This CDR3 has 14 residues. Germline V gene lookup returns CDR1 SEHNR and CDR2 FQNEAQ (reference sequence). The ends lost 3 bases at V and 4 bases at J; junction bases unmatched: 4. The CDR3 DNA reads as TGTGCCAGCAGCTTTAGCGGGAGCCGTTACGAGCAGTACTTC. Residues: CASSFSGSRYEQYF.

The sample holds a few counts of this clonotype. The chain carries TRBV29-1 and TRBJ2-7, with TRBD1 as a possible D gene (5 bases). Germline values: CDR1 SQVTM, CDR2 ANQGSEA. This CDR3 has 13 amino acids. The ends were cut back, 5 bases at V and 6 bases at J, with 17 bases in the middle. CDR3 region: CSVKQGRPSEQYF. The DNA of the CDR3 is TGCAGCGTTAAGCAGGGTCGGCCCTCCGAGCAGTACTTC.

In this sample, this clonotype turned up many times. The chain uses TRBV20-1 and TRBJ2-7, with 9 bases fitting TRBD2. The length of the CDR3 is 16 residues. Unmatched junction bases numbered 7, after V lost 0 bases and J lost 1 base. Per the germline V gene, CDR1 is DFQATT and CDR2 is SNEGSKA (reference sequence). For the CDR3, the DNA is TGCAGTGCTAGAGATATAACTAGCGGGCATTCCTACGAGCAGTACTTC. This codes for CSARDITSGHSYEQYF.

Remarks on this clonotype: A much larger clone is a single base away; this may be a read error. This chain joins TRBV4-1 and TRBJ2-5, with D unclear. The DNA matches TRBJ2-7 better at its end, which makes the J call doubtful. CDR1 and CDR2 from the germline V gene are MGHRA and YSYEKL. This CDR3 is 15 amino acids long. CDR3 nucleotides: TGCGCCAGCAGCCAAGTTAGACGAGCCATATACGAGCAGTACTTC. It is translated as CASSQVRRAIYEQYF.

This clonotype was counted between two and nine times. The chain employs TRBV20-1 and TRBJ2-7; D may be TRBD1 or TRBD2 (6 bases each). The CDR3 loop spans 12 amino acids. V was pared by 5 bases and J by 7 bases, with 15 bases between. Germline V gives CDR1 DFQATT, CDR2 SNEGSKA (reference sequence). CDR3 protein: CSAPPRGREQYF. The CDR3 nucleotides read TGCAGTGCTCCACCCCGGGGGCGAGAGCAGTACTTC.

The chain has TRBV10-1 and TRBJ2-7, with D possibly matching TRBD2 (5 bases). Germline assignment: CDR1 WNHNN and CDR2 SYGVQD (reference sequence). V lost 2 bases, J lost 6 bases, and 20 bases lay in between. The CDR3 has 16 amino acids. The CDR3 loop is CASSEPGVVSFPEQYF. The CDR3, as DNA: TGCGCCAGCAGTGAGCCCGGGGTAGTTTCGTTCCCCGAGCAGTACTTC.

This sequence joins TRBV20-1 and TRBJ2-3, with TRBD2 matching over 10 bases. After removal of 5 bases from V and 7 bases from J, the junction contained 18 bases not matched to a gene. CDR1 is DFQATT and CDR2 is SNEGSKA in the germline V gene (reference sequence). The CDR3 consists of 17 residues. Here the CDR3 DNA reads TGCAGTGCTGGGGGCCTTACTAGCGGGGACACACGACATACGCAGTATTTT. It encodes CSAGGLTSGDTRHTQYF.

This clonotype appeared a few times. The chain employs TRBV20-1 and TRBJ2-7; D may be TRBD1 (6 bases). V was clipped by 6 bases and J by 0 bases, with 12 bases between them. Looked up from germline, CDR1 is DFQATT and CDR2 is SNEGSKA (reference sequence). This CDR3 has 13 residues. The CDR3 protein is CSALEGVSYEQYF. CDR3 nucleotide sequence: TGCAGTGCCCTAGAGGGGGTCTCCTACGAGCAGTACTTC.

V gene TRBV5-1 combines with J gene TRBJ2-6; D might be TRBD1 (5 bases). Germline CDR1 is SGHRS and CDR2 is YFSETQ. The CDR3 loop spans 17 amino acids. The V and J ends lost 0 bases and 0 bases respectively, with 10 bases between them. CDR3 nucleotides: TGCGCCAGCAGCTTGGGGACACCGGACTCTGGGGCCAACGTCCTGACTTTC. As protein: CASSLGTPDSGANVLTF.

This clonotype occurred a few times. This sequence joins TRBV4-1 and TRBJ1-5; D not certain. This CDR3 is 17 amino acids long. The germline CDR1 and CDR2 sequences are MGHRA and YSYEKL. V was cut by 0 bases and J by 1 base, with 13 bases left in between. The CDR3 spells CASSQERDRESNQPQHF. In DNA form, the CDR3 reads TGCGCCAGCAGCCAAGAGCGGGATAGGGAAAGCAATCAGCCCCAGCATTTT.

This clonotype was detected a few times. The chain is built from TRBV20-1 and TRBJ2-7; D gene unclear. Trimming left V 0 bases short and J 5 bases short, with 11 bases between. Germline V CDR1 and CDR2: DFQATT, SNEGSKA (reference sequence). The CDR3 consists of 13 residues. Here the CDR3 reads CSARDWIAHEQYF. CDR3 in DNA: TGCAGTGCTAGAGATTGGATAGCCCACGAGCAGTACTTC.

V is TRBV12-3 or TRBV12-4 and J is TRBJ2-3; D might be TRBD1 (5 bases). The CDR3 is 15 residues long. The germline V and J ends were trimmed by 3 bases and 1 base, with 11 bases remaining between them. This chain's CDR3 is CASSLSRARTDTQYF. Here the CDR3 DNA reads TGTGCCAGCAGTTTGTCCAGGGCCCGCACAGATACGCAGTATTTT.

This chain connects TRBV3-1 to TRBJ2-3, with D possibly matching TRBD2 (5 bases). The CDR3 is 17 residues long. Germline V gene lookup returns CDR1 LGHDT and CDR2 YNNKEL (reference sequence). V lost 3 bases and J lost 2, with 18 bases in between. CDR3 sequence: CASSQVFGERITDTQYF. The CDR3 DNA sequence: TGTGCCAGCAGCCAGGTTTTCGGGGAGCGGATCACAGATACGCAGTATTTT.

This clonotype was seen a handful of times. The genes are TRBV27 and TRBJ2-1; 11 bases fit TRBD2. The CDR3 is 16 amino acids. Trimming at V came to 5 bases and at J to 2 bases, leaving 5 bases not matched to a gene. Germline assignment: CDR1 MNHEY and CDR2 SMNVEV (reference sequence). CDR3 protein: CASSLSSGRTYNEQFF. CDR3 bases: TGTGCCAGCAGTCTTTCTAGCGGGAGGACCTACAATGAGCAGTTCTTC.

V usage is TRBV28 and J usage is TRBJ2-7; weak D call: TRBD1 (6 bases). The CDR3 sequence is 12 residues long. Germline CDR1 and CDR2: MDHEN and SYDVKM. The V end was cut by 6 bases, the J end by 6 bases, with 12 bases between. CDR3 nucleotides: TGTGCCAGCAGGGGACAATGTGGCGAGCAGTACTTC. Amino acid sequence: CASRGQCGEQYF.

This clonotype appeared a few times. The chain is built from TRBV28 and TRBJ2-5, with D hard to call. CDR1 is MDHEN and CDR2 is SYDVKM in the germline V gene. Deletions cut 5 bases from V and 5 bases from J, with 9 bases between. The CDR3 consists of 12 residues. CDR3 bases: TGTGCCAGCAGTGAGTTTTTGGAGACCCAGTACTTC. Its translation: CASSEFLETQYF.

This clonotype has just a few counts. The chain is built from TRBV2 and TRBJ1-2; no clear D gene. The CDR3 is 15 residues long. Trimming cost V 8 bases and J 1 base, with 17 bases left between them. Germline V CDR1 and CDR2: SNHLY, FYNNEI. In DNA form, the CDR3 reads TGTGCCAGCGTGTTCACCTCCTACCTTAACTATGGCTACACCTTC. Its protein product is CASVFTSYLNYGYTF.